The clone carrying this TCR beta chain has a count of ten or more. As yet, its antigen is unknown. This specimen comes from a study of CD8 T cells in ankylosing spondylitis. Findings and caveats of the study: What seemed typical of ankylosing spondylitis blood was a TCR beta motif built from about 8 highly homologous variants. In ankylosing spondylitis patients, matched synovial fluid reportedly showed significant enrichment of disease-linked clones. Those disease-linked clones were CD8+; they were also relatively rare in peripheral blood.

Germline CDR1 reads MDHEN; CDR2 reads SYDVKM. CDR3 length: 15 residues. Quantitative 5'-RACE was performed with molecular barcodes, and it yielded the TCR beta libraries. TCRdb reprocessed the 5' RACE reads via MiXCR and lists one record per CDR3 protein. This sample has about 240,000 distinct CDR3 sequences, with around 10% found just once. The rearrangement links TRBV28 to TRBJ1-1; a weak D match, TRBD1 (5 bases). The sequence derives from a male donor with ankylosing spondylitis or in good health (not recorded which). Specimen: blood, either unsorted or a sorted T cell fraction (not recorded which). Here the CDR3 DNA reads TGTGTTTCAACCCCATCGGGGGTCATGAACACTGAAGCTTTCTTT. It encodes CVSTPSGVMNTEAFF.